These T cell receptor beta chains were read from a single sample in a study of T cell responses to AZD1222 COVID-19 vaccine. Assay: immunoSEQ multiplex PCR; the TCRdb copy retains only in-frame clones and omits some. The repertoire holds roughly 150,000 clones, with roughly 90% as singletons. The input for sequencing was peripheral blood, taken on day 0 of AZD1222 vaccination. The source of these receptors is an adult in good health. Each CDR3 is given with its conserved first and last residue. Each record gives: J gene, clone size, D gene, V gene, CDR3 DNA, CDR3 protein. D genes are given only for firm matches. Clone sizes are given selectively: once, few, many, or a class where the clone is expanded.

J gene: TRBJ1-2; clone size: few; D gene: NA; V gene: TRBV6-5; CDR3 DNA: TGTGCCAGCAGTTATGTTGGGCTGGTGGGCTATGGCTACACCTTC; CDR3 protein: CASSYVGLVGYGYTF
J gene: TRBJ1-2; clone size: NA; D gene: NA; V gene: TRBV10-2; CDR3 DNA: TGCGCCAGCAGTGATCCAGCACAATCCTATGGCTACACCTTC; CDR3 protein: CASSDPAQSYGYTF
J gene: TRBJ1-2; clone size: NA; D gene: TRBD1; V gene: TRBV28; CDR3 DNA: TGTGCCAGCAGGGACAGGGGGAACTATGGCTACACCTTC; CDR3 protein: CASRDRGNYGYTF
J gene: TRBJ2-7; clone size: NA; D gene: NA; V gene: TRBV29-1; CDR3 DNA: TGCAGCGTGAGTACAGGGTGGAGTGGTGGGGAGCAGTACTTC; CDR3 protein: CSVSTGWSGGEQYF
J gene: TRBJ1-4; clone size: NA; D gene: NA; V gene: TRBV19; CDR3 DNA: TGTGCCAGTAGGGGTAGGGCAGATTCAACTAATGAAAAACTGTTTTTT; CDR3 protein: CASRGRADSTNEKLFF
J gene: TRBJ2-7; clone size: NA; D gene: TRBD2; V gene: TRBV4-3; CDR3 DNA: TGCGCCAGCAGCCCGGGGGGAAGCGGGAGGGGAAACGAGCAGTACTTC; CDR3 protein: CASSPGGSGRGNEQYF
J gene: TRBJ1-1; clone size: NA; D gene: NA; V gene: TRBV11-2; CDR3 DNA: TGTGCCAGCAGCTTAGATCTTCAGCGGCCTGAAGCTTTCTTT; CDR3 protein: CASSLDLQRPEAFF
J gene: TRBJ2-2; clone size: NA; D gene: NA; V gene: TRBV30; CDR3 DNA: TGTGCCTGGAATGAGAGGTACGGGGAGCTGTTTTTT; CDR3 protein: CAWNERYGELFF
J gene: TRBJ2-1; clone size: NA; D gene: TRBD2; V gene: TRBV5-1; CDR3 DNA: TGCGCCAGCAGCTTGAACCTAGCGGGAGATTGGGATGAGCAGTTCTTC; CDR3 protein: CASSLNLAGDWDEQFF
J gene: TRBJ1-2; clone size: NA; D gene: TRBD1; V gene: TRBV30; CDR3 DNA: TGTGCCTCAACAGGGGTTGGCTACACCTTC; CDR3 protein: CASTGVGYTF